The clone carrying this T cell receptor (beta chain) appeared a few times. Its specificity is not known. Germline V CDR1 and CDR2: SGHDT, YYEEEE. The CDR3 sequence is 14 residues long. The germline V and J ends were trimmed by 3 bases and 2 bases, with 12 bases remaining between them. These data are taken from a study of cytomegalovirus exposure and HLA in healthy donors. In the PCR, 60 Vbeta and 13 Jbeta primers were used. Per the study methods: Later, some 79 million unique TCR beta chains were counted in an analysis, and approximately 10 million of them were shared. The method was immunoSEQ multiplex PCR; TCRdb's version includes in-frame clones alone and lacks a portion of them. V, J and clone size are taken as reported in that table, and D and trimming were inferred from the DNA itself. The sample has about 120,000 clones; 74% are singletons. Study-level points and caveats: Association with HLA alleles at 0.05 false discovery rate was found for some 18,000 TCR beta sequences in a later analysis. In a later analysis, a missense DCLRE1C variant was linked to TCR beta V- and J-gene trimming. TCR beta sequences reportedly predicted most subjects' HLA-A and HLA-B alleles accurately.

The chain joins TRBV5-6 to TRBJ2-7; a weak D match, TRBD1 (5 bases). This TCR was recovered from a human donor in good health. The sample comprised PBMCs. The CDR3 region has the DNA TGTGCCAGCAGCTCAACGACAGTGCCCTACGAGCAGTACTTC. Translation gives CASSSTTVPYEQYF.